This paragraph covers one TCR beta chain sequence. Its antigen is as yet unknown. A read error may produce the germline difference seen at one junction end. TCRdb processed the 5' RACE reads anew with MiXCR; each CDR3 protein has one entry. This table has around 480,000 distinct CDR3 sequences, 13% to 15% appearing once. Germline V lookup: CDR1 SQVTM, CDR2 ANQGSEA. CDR3 length: 12 amino acids. The sample originates from a study of identical twins. General study findings and limits: Insertions were reduced in abundant cord blood beta clonotypes but not in memory repertoires. Not following the same donors, the study drew its conclusions from cross-sectional statistical analysis. Because invariant MAIT and iNKT cells could be present, zero-insertion analyses could be partly confounded.

These data also featured in a second study, about yellow fever vaccine responses in identical twins.

Sequencing was done on a sample of CD4+ T cells sorted from blood. The TCR comes from a woman between 18 and 29 years old in good health. The rearrangement links TRBV29-1 to TRBJ2-1; no clear D. The CDR3 protein is CSVSASNNEQFF. CDR3 nucleotides: TGCAGCGTGAGTGCCTCCAACAATGAGCAGTTCTTC.